Each of the 26 T cell receptor beta chains below was sequenced from the same sample in a study of neurological immune-mediated disorders. One entry per CDR3 protein results from TCRdb running MiXCR on the 5' RACE reads. The sample shows approximately 16,000 distinct CDR3 sequences, roughly 22% of them seen only once. Sequencing was carried out using PBMCs. All receptors come from a man aged 45-65 years in good health.

DNA for the CDR3: TGCGCCAGCAGCTTGGGGGGGTCTCTCTACGAGCAGTACTTC. This translates into CASSLGGSLYEQYF. The chain is built from TRBV5-1 and TRBJ2-7; D tentatively reads TRBD1 or TRBD2 (5 bases each). V was pared by 0 bases and J by 3 bases, with 10 bases between. The CDR3 has 14 residues. Germline CDR1 is SGHRS and CDR2 is YFSETQ. Full variable domain (remainder filled in from reference TRBV5-1 and TRBJ2-7): KAGVTQTPRYLIKTRGQQVTLSCSPISGHRSVSWYQQTPGQGLQFLFEYFSETQRNKGNFPGRFSGRQFSNSRSEMNVSTLELGDSALYLCASSLGGSLYEQYFGPGTRLTVT.

Within the sample, this clonotype is medium-sized. V usage is TRBV28 and J usage is TRBJ1-2; 7 bases agree with TRBD1. The CDR3 runs 13 residues. After removal of 1 base from V and 8 bases from J, the junction contained 4 bases not matched to a gene. Germline CDR1 MDHEN, CDR2 SYDVKM. CDR3: CASSLYDREGYTF. The CDR3 region has the DNA TGTGCCAGCAGTTTATACGACAGGGAAGGCTACACCTTC.

This clonotype was seen at least ten times. The genes are TRBV6-5 and TRBJ1-1; D not resolved. The CDR3 totals 12 residues. The germline V gene has CDR1 MNHEY and CDR2 SVGAGI. The V end was cut by 10 bases, the J end by 3 bases, with 12 bases between. The CDR3 protein is CATRAGDTEAFF. The DNA of the CDR3 is TGTGCCACCCGGGCTGGGGACACTGAAGCTTTCTTT.

This clonotype was found many times. V is TRBV27 and J is TRBJ1-2; maybe TRBD1 (5 bases). CDR3 size: 12 residues. The germline gives CDR1 MNHEY, CDR2 SMNVEV (reference sequence). Trimming took off 2 bases at V and 8 bases at J, with 9 bases between the two ends. In DNA, the CDR3 is TGTGCCAGCAGTTTAACAGGCTTGGGCTACACCTTC. Its translation is CASSLTGLGYTF.

The sample holds many counts of this clonotype. The gene calls are TRBV20-1 and TRBJ2-1, with TRBD2 matching over 7 bases. Germline CDR1 is DFQATT and CDR2 is SNEGSKA (reference sequence). Unmatched junction bases numbered 10, after V lost 5 bases and J lost 9 bases. This CDR3 contains 13 residues. This CDR3 reads CSAPIWAGAEQFF. The CDR3 bases are TGCAGTGCTCCTATCTGGGCGGGAGCTGAGCAGTTCTTC.

The sample holds many counts of this clonotype. The J gene is TRBJ2-7, the V gene TRBV7-2; D is possibly TRBD2 (7 bases). V gave up 4 bases and J gave up 1 base, with 17 bases separating them. This CDR3 has 16 amino acids. Germline-derived CDR1 and CDR2 are SGHTA and FQGNSA. CDR3 sequence reads: CASSWEGDPPSYEQYF. In DNA form, the CDR3 reads TGTGCCAGCAGCTGGGAGGGGGACCCGCCTTCCTACGAGCAGTACTTC.

This clonotype was counted many times. V usage is TRBV7-9 and J usage is TRBJ1-6; unclear D gene. Germline CDR1 is SEHNR and CDR2 is FQNEAQ (reference sequence). The ends were cut back, 3 bases at V and 10 bases at J, with 13 bases in the middle. The CDR3 is made up of 14 amino acids. This CDR3 is CASSLAGRSSPLHF. The CDR3 nucleotides are TGTGCCAGCAGCTTGGCAGGACGTAGCTCACCCCTCCACTTT.

The rearrangement uses TRBV20-1 and TRBJ2-3; D is undetermined. CDR3 size: 15 residues. V lost 6 bases and J lost 2, with 18 bases in between. Germline CDR1 and CDR2: DFQATT and SNEGSKA (reference sequence). The DNA of the CDR3 is TGCAGTGCCATCTTCGAGCGCCCCTTCACAGATACGCAGTATTTT. Amino acid sequence: CSAIFERPFTDTQYF.

This clonotype was recorded at least ten times. The V and J genes are TRBV13 and TRBJ2-7, with TRBD2 matching over 10 bases. This CDR3 region has 17 residues. With V trimmed by 1 base and J by 0 bases, 6 bases remained unmatched. Germline V gene lookup returns CDR1 PRHDT and CDR2 FYEKMQ (reference sequence). In DNA form, the CDR3 reads TGTGCCAGCAGCTTAGAACCTATAGCGGGAGGCTCCTACGAGCAGTACTTC. This gives the protein CASSLEPIAGGSYEQYF.

This chain links TRBV27 with TRBJ2-1; D is unclear. Trimming cost V 5 bases and J 0 bases, with 17 bases left between them. The CDR3 runs to 17 residues. Germline V gives CDR1 MNHEY, CDR2 SMNVEV (reference sequence). CDR3 in amino acids: CASSTLKQTSSYNEQFF. CDR3 DNA: TGTGCCAGCAGTACCCTAAAGCAGACGAGCTCCTACAATGAGCAGTTCTTC.

This clonotype was observed once. V usage is TRBV11-2 and J usage is TRBJ2-2; TRBD2 matches at 9 bases. This CDR3 has 18 amino acids. In germline, CDR1 is SGHAT, CDR2 FQNNGV. V shed 1 base, J shed 5 bases, and the junction held 11 bases outside the gene matches. In DNA, the CDR3 is TGTGCCAGCAGCTTAGTGGCCCTTAGCGGGAGTGGAACCGGGGAGCTGTTTTTT. The encoded protein is CASSLVALSGSGTGELFF.

This clonotype showed up many times. The chain has TRBV20-1 and TRBJ2-7; D perhaps matches TRBD1 (6 bases). The end of the DNA aligns better with TRBJ2-5, so the J call may be wrong. The V gene's germline CDR1 is DFQATT and CDR2 SNEGSKA (reference sequence). The CDR3 sequence is 13 residues long. CDR3 loop: CSATKRQQGTQYF. The CDR3 DNA sequence: TGCAGTGCTACGAAAAGACAACAGGGGACCCAGTACTTC.

There are many counts of this clonotype. CDR3 nucleotides: TGTGCCAGCAGTAGCTCATGGGTCCTAGCGGGAAACACCGGGGAGCTGTTTTTT. Translating it yields CASSSSWVLAGNTGELFF. The V and J genes are TRBV27 and TRBJ2-2; the match to TRBD2 covers 9 bases. This CDR3 contains 18 residues. CDR1 and CDR2 from the germline V gene are MNHEY and SMNVEV (reference sequence). V was clipped by 5 bases and J by 2 bases; unmatched bases: 12.

This rearrangement joins TRBV28 to TRBJ1-3, with D unclear. The CDR3 extends over 15 amino acids. V dropped 2 bases and J dropped 2 bases, with 10 bases sitting between them. Germline V gives CDR1 MDHEN, CDR2 SYDVKM. The CDR3 DNA is TGTGCCAGCAGTTTAATGGGCATCGCTGGAAACACCATATATTTT. It encodes CASSLMGIAGNTIYF.

This clonotype was detected many times. The chain is built from TRBV11-3 and TRBJ2-1; D perhaps matches TRBD1 (5 bases). The V end was cut by 4 bases, the J end by 6 bases, with 13 bases between. Germline lookup yields CDR1 SGHNT and CDR2 YENEEA. The CDR3 is 14 amino acids. The CDR3 is CASSSRRDSNEQFF. The DNA of the CDR3 is TGTGCCAGCAGCTCCCGCAGGGATTCCAATGAGCAGTTCTTC.

This clonotype has at least ten counts. The chain couples TRBV29-1 to TRBJ2-5, with D perhaps being TRBD1 or TRBD2 (5 bases each). The V end lost 7 bases, the J end lost 2 bases, and 17 bases lay between the germline ends. Germline loops: CDR1 SQVTM, CDR2 ANQGSEA. The CDR3 length is 14 residues. CDR3 protein: CSAQPGTAQETQYF. CDR3 DNA sequence: TGCAGCGCCCAGCCTGGGACGGCACAAGAGACCCAGTACTTC.

This clonotype was recorded a few times. V usage is TRBV18 and J usage is TRBJ2-3; D possibly corresponds to TRBD2 (5 bases). V lost 2 bases to trimming and J lost 7 bases, with 10 bases between them. Per germline, CDR1 KGHSH and CDR2 LQKENI. The CDR3 sequence is 13 residues long. CDR3 sequence (DNA): TGTGCCAGCTCACCAAGCGGACCGAATACGCAGTATTTT. Protein: CASSPSGPNTQYF.

This clonotype appeared many times. V is TRBV27 and J is TRBJ2-1; D is perhaps TRBD2 (6 bases). The V end was cut by 5 bases, the J end by 0 bases, with 11 bases between. CDR1 is MNHEY and CDR2 is SMNVEV in the germline V gene (reference sequence). The CDR3 has 15 residues. The CDR3 sequence: CASSTAGSSYNEQFF. In DNA form, the CDR3 reads TGTGCCAGCAGTACCGCGGGGAGCTCCTACAATGAGCAGTTCTTC.

V and J are TRBV20-1 and TRBJ2-1; 8 bases match TRBD2. The ends lost 5 bases at V and 7 bases at J; junction bases unmatched: 7. From germline, CDR1 is DFQATT and CDR2 SNEGSKA (reference sequence). The CDR3 loop spans 13 amino acids. CDR3 nucleotide sequence: TGCAGTGCTCTGGGGGCTAGCGGGAATGAGCAGTTCTTC. Encoded protein: CSALGASGNEQFF.

This clonotype has ten or more counts. CDR3 DNA sequence: TGCGCCAGCAGCCACCGGACAGCCGGTGGGGATACGCAGTATTTT. This gives the protein CASSHRTAGGDTQYF. This chain connects TRBV4-1 to TRBJ2-3, with D possibly TRBD1 on 6 matching bases. The CDR3 runs to 15 residues. Germline values: CDR1 MGHRA, CDR2 YSYEKL. Trimming stripped 3 bases from V and 6 bases from J, with 16 bases between.

In its sample, this clonotype was seen a few times. The CDR3 DNA reads as TGCAGCGTCCATAACACAGACAGGCGCTACGAGCAGTACTTC. Its translation: CSVHNTDRRYEQYF. The chain couples TRBV29-1 to TRBJ2-7, with D possibly TRBD1 on 6 matching bases. The CDR3 is 14 amino acids. V gave up 6 bases and J gave up 3 bases, with 18 bases separating them. Germline CDR1 SQVTM, CDR2 ANQGSEA.

This clonotype was detected ten times or more. The V call is TRBV5-1, the J call TRBJ2-6, with 10 bases that match TRBD1. Germline CDR1 SGHRS, CDR2 YFSETQ. This CDR3 has 19 amino acids. Trimming cost V 1 base and J 0 bases; bases outside gene matches: 7. CDR3 protein: CASSLKRGQGNSGANVLTF. The CDR3 DNA follows: TGCGCCAGCAGCTTGAAACGGGGACAGGGGAACTCTGGGGCCAACGTCCTGACTTTC.

In its sample, this clonotype was seen many times. The chain is built from TRBV5-5 and TRBJ2-7; D might be TRBD1 (6 bases). V lost 3 bases to trimming and J lost 3 bases, with 16 bases between them. Germline CDR1 and CDR2: SGHKS and YYEKEE (reference sequence). The CDR3 is 15 residues long. The CDR3 DNA sequence: TGTGCCAGCAGCTCTCCCCGGGACACCATCTACGAGCAGTACTTC. It encodes CASSSPRDTIYEQYF.

There are many counts of this clonotype. This chain connects TRBV4-1 to TRBJ2-3; D is possibly TRBD2 (6 bases). The germline V gene encodes CDR1 MGHRA and CDR2 YSYEKL. The CDR3 is 18 amino acids. The germline V and J ends were trimmed by 1 base and 0 bases, with 17 bases remaining between them. CDR3 protein: CASSQGRLGRGSTDTQYF. DNA for the CDR3: TGCGCCAGCAGCCAAGGGCGGTTGGGGCGGGGCAGCACAGATACGCAGTATTTT.

The chain links TRBV4-1 to TRBJ2-2, with D hard to call. Germline V lookup: CDR1 MGHRA, CDR2 YSYEKL. The V end lost 1 base, the J end lost 5 bases, and 5 bases lay between the germline ends. The CDR3 extends over 13 amino acids. DNA for the CDR3: TGCGCCAGCAGCCAAGTGTGGACCGGGGAGCTGTTTTTT. Residues: CASSQVWTGELFF.

In regard to this clonotype: This clone may be a read error of a much larger clone one base away. V and J are TRBV4-1 and TRBJ2-5; D possibly uses TRBD1 or TRBD2 (5 bases each). CDR1 is MGHRA and CDR2 is YSYEKL in the germline V gene. This CDR3 is 12 amino acids long. The CDR3 loop reads CASSQVGETKYF. As DNA, the CDR3 is TGCGCCAGCAGCCAAGTGGGGGAGACCAAGTACTTC.